The TCR beta chain under discussion was sequenced for a study of cytomegalovirus exposure and HLA in healthy donors. Details on this clone: No antigen is known for it.

Overall study findings and caveats: Investigators reported approximately 170 TCR beta chains as tied to cytomegalovirus. As confirmed in vitro, three CMV-associated chains were specific for CMV antigens. Sequencing depth roughly uniform across donors was assumed in presence/absence analyses.

Primers: 60 Vbeta forward and 13 Jbeta reverse. TCRdb's copy holds only in-frame clones and misses some; the assay was immunoSEQ multiplex PCR. The table includes about 160,000 clones, roughly 80% detected once. The receptor was isolated from a male donor in good health and CMV-seropositive. The sample was PBMCs.

As DNA, the CDR3 is TGTGCTAGTGCTTTATCCCCCTCGAACACCGGGGAGCTGTTTTTT. It translates to CASALSPSNTGELFF. The gene calls are TRBV12-5 and TRBJ2-2; no clear D. Germline V gives CDR1 LGHNT, CDR2 FRNRAP. This CDR3 spans 15 amino acids. V lost 7 bases to trimming and J lost 0 bases, with 12 bases between them.